This T cell receptor (beta chain) was captured in a study of post-analysis software for immune sequencing data. Notes on the study in general: The study found TRBV5-6, TRBV5-1 and TRBV20-1 among 4 or 5 TRBV segments more frequent in patients than controls.

A note on this clonotype: Its antigen is as yet unknown.

CDR1 is MNHEY and CDR2 is SVGAGI in the germline V gene. The CDR3 consists of 13 residues. cDNA libraries of TCR beta carried unique molecular identifiers. TCRdb processed the PCR reads anew with MiXCR; each CDR3 protein has one entry. The sample holds 650,000 to 850,000 distinct CDR3 sequences, around 50% seen once. Sequencing was performed on blood. The receptor comes from a girl aged 10-17 years with multiple sclerosis. The J gene is TRBJ2-1, the V gene TRBV6-5; possibly TRBD2 for D (5 bases). CDR3: CISSSRRINEQFF. The CDR3 region has the DNA TGTATCTCATCTAGCCGGAGGATCAATGAGCAGTTCTTC.